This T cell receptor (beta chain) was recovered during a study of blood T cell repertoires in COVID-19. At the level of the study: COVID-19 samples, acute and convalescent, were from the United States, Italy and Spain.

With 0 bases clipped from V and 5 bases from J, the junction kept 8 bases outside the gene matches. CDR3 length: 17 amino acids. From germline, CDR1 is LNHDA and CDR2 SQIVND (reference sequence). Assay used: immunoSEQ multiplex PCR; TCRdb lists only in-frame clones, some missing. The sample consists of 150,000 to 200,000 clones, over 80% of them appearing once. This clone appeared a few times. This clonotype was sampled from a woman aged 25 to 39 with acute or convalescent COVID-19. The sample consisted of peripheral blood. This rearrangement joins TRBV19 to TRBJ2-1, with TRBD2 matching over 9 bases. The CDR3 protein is CASSIELRTSVNNEQFF. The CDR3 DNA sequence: TGTGCCAGTAGTATAGAGCTTCGGACTAGCGTGAACAATGAGCAGTTCTTC.